The 32 T cell receptor beta chains below all came from one sample that was sequenced in a study of control samples from healthy donors and cancer patients. Sequencing used immunoSEQ multiplex PCR; TCRdb keeps in-frame clones, though not all of them. The table lists 110,000 or so clones, around nine tenths of them singletons. Sequencing was carried out using blood. The receptors derive from a young man in good health.

The chain couples TRBV3-1 (or the pseudogene TRBV3-2) to TRBJ2-5; TRBD1 matches 10 bases. V was clipped by 2 bases and J by 2 bases; unmatched bases: 2. Germline V gives CDR1 LGHDT, CDR2 YNNKEL (reference sequence). This CDR3 is built from 15 residues. CDR3 region: CASSQRTGGQETQYF. The CDR3 nucleotides read TGTGCCAGCAGCCAACGGACAGGGGGACAAGAGACCCAGTACTTC.

The CDR3 region has the DNA TGTGCCAGCAGTTACATGAACACTGAAGCTTTCTTT. Encoded protein: CASSYMNTEAFF. The chain is built from TRBV6-6 and TRBJ1-1; D is undetermined. Trimming left V 2 bases short and J 0 bases short, with 1 base between. CDR3 length: 12 residues. Germline V gene sequence: CDR1 MNHNY, CDR2 SVGAGI (reference sequence).

This chain uses TRBV6-5 with TRBJ2-1, with 7 bases identical to TRBD2. Germline trimming cut 2 bases from V and 9 bases from J; bases unmatched to any gene: 4. Looked up from germline, CDR1 is MNHEY and CDR2 is SVGAGI. The CDR3 sequence is 13 residues long. The CDR3 DNA sequence: TGTGCCAGCAGTTACCTACCGGGGGGTGAGCAGTTCTTC. As protein: CASSYLPGGEQFF.

This chain links TRBV3-1 (or the pseudogene TRBV3-2) with TRBJ2-1; the D gene could be TRBD1 or TRBD2 (6 bases each). The germline CDR1 and CDR2 sequences are LGHDT and YNNKEL (reference sequence). This CDR3 region has 13 residues. V lost 1 base to trimming and J lost 13 bases, with 14 bases between them. The CDR3 region has the DNA TGTGCCAGCAGCCAAGTACAGGGACTGGGACAGTTCTTC. Translated, it gives CASSQVQGLGQFF.

The gene calls are TRBV10-3 and TRBJ1-5; D not resolved. The CDR3 loop spans 14 amino acids. Germline V gene data show CDR1 as ENHRY and CDR2 as SYGVKD. V was shortened by 11 bases and J by 7 bases, with 21 bases between the two germline ends. As DNA, the CDR3 is TGTGCCGCCGGGCCTGACGGACCGGGGCAGCCCCAGCATTTT. Translation gives CAAGPDGPGQPQHF.

J is TRBJ2-2 and V is TRBV10-3; a weak D match, TRBD1 (6 bases). This CDR3 contains 15 residues. CDR1 ENHRY and CDR2 SYGVKD come from the germline V gene. Trimming shortened V by 5 bases and J by 5 bases, and 15 bases separated the two germline ends. In DNA form, the CDR3 reads TGTGCCATCAGTTACCGGGACATCTTAACCGGGGAGCTGTTTTTT. Its protein is CAISYRDILTGELFF.

This chain connects TRBV7-8 to TRBJ1-1; 7 bases line up with TRBD1. The CDR3 spans 13 residues. The V gene's germline CDR1 is SGHVS and CDR2 FQNEAQ. The V segment lost 5 bases and the J segment 4 bases; nucleotides outside the gene matches: 4. CDR3 amino acids: CASSGQEGTEAFF. DNA for the CDR3: TGTGCCAGCAGCGGACAGGAGGGCACTGAAGCTTTCTTT.

This clone was seen only once. V usage is TRBV6-5 and J usage is TRBJ1-1; D gene ambiguous. CDR3 length equals 13 residues. Germline assignment: CDR1 MNHEY and CDR2 SVGAGI. Trimming removed 8 bases at V and 0 bases at J, with 10 bases between. Written as DNA, the CDR3 is TGTGCCAGCGCAGGACGGCTGAACACTGAAGCTTTCTTT. Protein sequence: CASAGRLNTEAFF.

This clone appeared a single time. The chain has TRBV7-9 and TRBJ1-1, with TRBD1 matching over 7 bases. The CDR3 loop spans 13 amino acids. Losses at the gene ends were 6 bases for V and 3 bases for J; bases not matched to a gene: 4. Germline lookup yields CDR1 SEHNR and CDR2 FQNEAQ (reference sequence). The CDR3 reads CASRETGDTEAFF. The CDR3, as DNA: TGTGCCAGCAGGGAAACAGGGGACACTGAAGCTTTCTTT.

The chain uses TRBV3-1 (or the pseudogene TRBV3-2) and TRBJ2-7, with 8 bases lining up with TRBD2. The CDR3 spans 15 residues. CDR1 and CDR2 from the germline V gene are LGHDT and YNNKEL (reference sequence). Germline trimming cut 0 bases from V and 2 bases from J; bases unmatched to any gene: 3. This CDR3 is CASSQDASGPYEQYF. Written as DNA, the CDR3 is TGTGCCAGCAGCCAAGATGCTAGCGGGCCCTACGAGCAGTACTTC.

The chain joins TRBV6-1 to TRBJ2-5; possibly TRBD1 or TRBD2 for D (5 bases each). CDR1 is MNHNS, CDR2 SASEGT, per germline. This CDR3 spans 15 amino acids. Trimming cost V 0 bases and J 1 base, with 9 bases left between them. CDR3: CASSEAGVIQETQYF. The CDR3 DNA reads TGTGCCAGCAGTGAAGCGGGGGTTATCCAAGAGACCCAGTACTTC.

This rearrangement joins TRBV10-1 to TRBJ2-7, with 7 bases that match TRBD1. This CDR3 is built from 13 residues. J was trimmed by 2 bases and V by 6 bases; bases with no gene match: 4. CDR1 and CDR2 (germline): WNHNN, SYGVQD (reference sequence). The CDR3 is CASSPGQAYEQYF. For the CDR3, the DNA is TGCGCCAGCAGCCCCGGACAGGCCTACGAGCAGTACTTC.

The chain uses TRBV6-5 and TRBJ1-2, with D maybe TRBD1 (5 bases). This CDR3 comprises 14 residues. Germline values: CDR1 MNHEY, CDR2 SVGAGI. The V end lost 6 bases, the J end lost 5 bases, and 16 bases lay between the germline ends. CDR3 bases: TGTGCCAGCAGACCCCCACAGGCAATGTATGGCTACACCTTC. Its translation: CASRPPQAMYGYTF.

The chain employs TRBV27 and TRBJ2-2, with a possible D match to TRBD1 (6 bases). Germline V gene data show CDR1 as MNHEY and CDR2 as SMNVEV (reference sequence). The CDR3 extends over 15 amino acids. The V end lost 1 base, the J end lost 7 bases, and 13 bases lay between the germline ends. CDR3 region: CASSLFLGAGGELFF. CDR3 in DNA: TGTGCCAGCAGTTTATTTTTGGGGGCAGGCGGGGAGCTGTTTTTT.

The chain employs TRBV15 and TRBJ1-4; D not resolved. The V gene lost 3 bases and the J gene lost 0 bases, with 11 bases spanning the gap. The CDR3 is 16 amino acids. In germline, CDR1 is LNHNV, CDR2 YYDKDF (reference sequence). In nucleotides, the CDR3 is TGTGCCACCAGCAGCCCAAGGGTCACAACTAATGAAAAACTGTTTTTT. Protein sequence: CATSSPRVTTNEKLFF.

The J gene is TRBJ2-7, the V gene TRBV12-5; 7 nucleotides line up with TRBD2. CDR3 length: 15 amino acids. Germline V gene data show CDR1 as LGHNT and CDR2 as FRNRAP. With V trimmed by 7 bases and J by 0 bases, 9 bases remained unmatched. This CDR3 reads CASARGGGSSYEQYF. For the CDR3, the DNA is TGTGCTAGTGCTCGTGGGGGGGGGAGCTCCTACGAGCAGTACTTC.

V usage is TRBV20-1 and J usage is TRBJ1-1; D not certain. Germline values: CDR1 DFQATT, CDR2 SNEGSKA (reference sequence). Trimming took 3 bases from V and 3 from J, leaving 17 bases between them. This CDR3 is 15 amino acids long. DNA of the CDR3: TGCAGTGCTAGTCATCTATCAGCAGGTGACACTGAAGCTTTCTTT. It specifies CSASHLSAGDTEAFF.

The chain links TRBV28 to TRBJ1-5; perhaps TRBD1 as D (5 bases). CDR1 and CDR2 (germline): MDHEN, SYDVKM. V was clipped by 6 bases and J by 1 base, with 13 bases between them. The CDR3 spans 15 residues. The CDR3 DNA follows: TGTGCCAGCAGGACTGGGGGGGACAGCAATCAGCCCCAGCATTTT. Amino acid sequence: CASRTGGDSNQPQHF.

The chain recombines TRBV19 with TRBJ2-4; D tentatively reads TRBD1 or TRBD2 (7 bases each). V was trimmed by 2 bases and J by 8 bases, leaving 16 bases between them. The CDR3 covers 15 residues. Germline lookup yields CDR1 LNHDA and CDR2 SQIVND (reference sequence). The CDR3 reads CASSIYPGGEDIQYF. In nucleotides, the CDR3 is TGTGCCAGTAGTATATATCCAGGGGGGGAGGACATTCAGTACTTC.

This clone appeared a single time. This chain connects TRBV5-1 to TRBJ1-5; no clear D gene. Germline V gene data show CDR1 as SGHRS and CDR2 as YFSETQ. CDR3 size: 14 residues. V was cut by 5 bases and J by 6 bases, with 15 bases left in between. CDR3 in amino acids: CASSLGGDFQPQHF. CDR3 in DNA: TGCGCCAGCAGTCTTGGTGGGGATTTTCAGCCCCAGCATTTT.

The chain combines TRBV5-1 with TRBJ1-6; TRBD1 is a possible D gene (5 bases). V was shortened by 1 base and J by 7 bases, with 9 bases between the two germline ends. The CDR3 loop spans 14 amino acids. CDR1 is SGHRS, CDR2 YFSETQ, per germline. The CDR3 loop reads CASSLSGDNSPLHF. In DNA form, the CDR3 reads TGCGCCAGCAGCTTGTCCGGGGACAATTCACCCCTCCACTTT. The full variable domain, completed using reference TRBV5-1 and TRBJ1-6, is KAGVTQTPRYLIKTRGQQVTLSCSPISGHRSVSWYQQTPGQGLQFLFEYFSETQRNKGNFPGRFSGRQFSNSRSEMNVSTLELGDSALYLCASSLSGDNSPLHFGNGTRLTVT.

By proportion, this clone is medium-sized. The sample carries other DNA sequences with the same CDR3. The J gene is TRBJ1-4, the V gene TRBV6-6; no clear D. Germline values: CDR1 MNHNY, CDR2 SVGAGI (reference sequence). Trimming removed 2 bases at V and 4 bases at J, with 8 bases between. The length of the CDR3 is 14 residues. DNA for the CDR3: TGTGCCAGCAGTTACCGAGCCCTTAATGAAAAACTGTTTTTT. Its translation is CASSYRALNEKLFF.

The V gene is TRBV27, the J gene TRBJ2-7; D may be TRBD1 (6 bases). Trimming took off 7 bases at V and 6 bases at J, with 16 bases between the two ends. Germline V gene data show CDR1 as MNHEY and CDR2 as SMNVEV (reference sequence). The CDR3 runs 13 residues. As DNA, the CDR3 is TGTGCCAGCACCATTCGACAGGCCAGCGAGCAGTACGTC. This gives the protein CASTIRQASEQYV.

The chain couples TRBV9 to TRBJ2-3; a weak D match, TRBD1 (5 bases). CDR3 length equals 14 residues. The germline CDR1 and CDR2 sequences are SGDLS and YYNGEE. The V gene lost 3 bases and the J gene lost 2 bases, with 10 bases spanning the gap. CDR3 bases: TGTGCCAGCAGCGATACAGGAGTCACAGATACGCAGTATTTT. Translating gives CASSDTGVTDTQYF.

This chain connects TRBV29-1 to TRBJ1-4; 7 bases map to TRBD1. Germline CDR1 SQVTM, CDR2 ANQGSEA. The trim removed 5 bases at V and 2 bases at J, leaving 8 bases unmatched. CDR3 length equals 15 residues. CDR3 coding DNA: TGCAGCGTTATAGAGAACAGGGGTACTAATGAAAAACTGTTTTTT. Translated, it gives CSVIENRGTNEKLFF.

This chain connects TRBV7-2 to TRBJ1-1; the D gene is possibly TRBD1 (6 bases). The CDR3 runs to 17 residues. V lost 3 bases and J lost 1, with 18 bases in between. Germline CDR1 and CDR2: SGHTA and FQGNSA. The CDR3: CASSFRQAPGWNTEAFF. The CDR3 DNA reads TGTGCCAGCAGCTTCCGACAGGCCCCGGGATGGAACACTGAAGCTTTCTTT.

The CDR3 here is CASSLDRVSSYNEQFF. CDR3 DNA sequence: TGTGCCAGCAGCCTCGACAGGGTCAGCTCCTACAATGAGCAGTTCTTC. The chain is built from TRBV7-8 and TRBJ2-1, with TRBD1 matching 7 bases. The CDR3 runs to 16 residues. V lost 5 bases and J lost 0; bases outside the gene matches: 7. Germline V gene lookup returns CDR1 SGHVS and CDR2 FQNEAQ.

The rearrangement uses TRBV5-1 and TRBJ2-5; 8 bases match TRBD2. The V segment lost 1 base and the J segment 4 bases; nucleotides outside the gene matches: 9. CDR3 size: 16 residues. Germline V gene lookup returns CDR1 SGHRS and CDR2 YFSETQ. The CDR3 DNA is TGCGCCAGCAGCTTGCAGGGAGCGGGGGACGCAGAGACCCAGTACTTC. Protein sequence: CASSLQGAGDAETQYF.

The chain carries TRBV27 and TRBJ1-1; tentatively, D is TRBD1 (6 bases). In germline, CDR1 is MNHEY, CDR2 SMNVEV (reference sequence). The CDR3 has 14 amino acids. V lost 5 bases and J 4 bases, leaving 14 bases between the germline ends. The CDR3 here is CASSPLSGATEAFF. CDR3 coding DNA: TGTGCCAGCAGTCCGTTGTCAGGGGCCACTGAAGCTTTCTTT.

This rearrangement joins TRBV5-1 to TRBJ1-5, with 9 bases matching TRBD1. The CDR3 is 14 amino acids. Germline V gene lookup returns CDR1 SGHRS and CDR2 YFSETQ. Trimming removed 3 bases from V and 5 bases from J; junction bases left unmatched: 3. The chain's CDR3 is CASSYDRGDQPQHF. As DNA, the CDR3 is TGCGCCAGCAGCTATGACAGGGGGGATCAGCCCCAGCATTTT.

This clone turned up a few times. The genes are TRBV6-5 and TRBJ1-4; D uncertain. This CDR3 has 10 residues. Germline V gene sequence: CDR1 MNHEY, CDR2 SVGAGI. V was trimmed by 6 bases and J by 8 bases, leaving 4 bases between them. The CDR3 protein is CASRKEKLFF. The CDR3 DNA reads TGTGCCAGCAGAAAGGAAAAACTGTTTTTT.

The V gene is TRBV11-1, the J gene TRBJ1-4, with D possibly TRBD1 on 6 matching bases. V was pared by 5 bases and J by 5 bases, with 12 bases between. Germline-derived CDR1 and CDR2 are SGHAT and FQDESV (reference sequence). This CDR3 has 14 amino acids. DNA of the CDR3: TGTGCCAGCAGCCCCGGGACAAGGAATGAAAAACTGTTTTTT. This translates into CASSPGTRNEKLFF.